Each of the 7 T cell receptor beta chains below was sequenced from the same sample in a study of breast tumors, draining lymph nodes, adjacent tissues. Samples came from axillary lymph nodes draining the breast cancer. TCRdb recomputed calls from the multiplex PCR reads with MiXCR, one row per CDR3 protein. This table holds some 130,000 distinct CDR3 sequences, 15% to 20% found once. Sequencing used axillary lymph node tissue. These receptors were obtained from a female donor with breast cancer. Some clones in this sample may be carry-over from other donors' samples.

This clonotype was seen repeatedly, ten times or more. This chain joins TRBV2 and TRBJ2-2; D ambiguous. CDR1 and CDR2 from the germline V gene are SNHLY and FYNNEI. The CDR3 runs 16 residues. V shed 4 bases and J shed 4 bases, with 16 bases lying between them. CDR3 protein: CASSVGVPQFTGELFF. CDR3 nucleotide sequence: TGTGCCAGCAGTGTCGGCGTCCCCCAGTTCACCGGGGAGCTGTTTTTT.

This clonotype was observed a handful of times. The chain carries TRBV29-1 and TRBJ2-3, with D possibly TRBD1 on 6 matching bases. Germline-derived CDR1 and CDR2 are SQVTM and ANQGSEA. Trimming pared 3 bases from V and 15 bases from J, leaving 16 bases between. The CDR3 totals 11 residues. This CDR3 reads CSVEMGRGGYF. The CDR3 DNA follows: TGCAGCGTTGAGATGGGCAGGGGTGGATATTTT.

The table lists this clonotype with many counts. The V call is TRBV25-1, the J call TRBJ1-2; 8 bases fit TRBD1. Germline CDR1 and CDR2: MGHDK and SYGVNS. The CDR3 consists of 14 residues. V lost 6 bases, J lost 3 bases, and 6 bases stayed unmatched. This chain's CDR3 is CASRPTGVDYGYTF. CDR3 bases: TGTGCCAGCAGACCGACAGGGGTTGACTATGGCTACACCTTC.

This clonotype appeared many times. The chain recombines TRBV5-4 with TRBJ2-5; no definite D call. This CDR3 is built from 12 residues. Germline V gene lookup returns CDR1 SGHNT and CDR2 YYREEE (reference sequence). Trimming took off 1 base at V and 5 bases at J, with 6 bases between the two ends. CDR3 region: CASSLPRETQYF. Here the CDR3 DNA reads TGTGCCAGCAGCTTGCCCCGGGAGACCCAGTACTTC. Combining the CDR3 with reference TRBV5-4 and TRBJ2-5 gives the whole variable domain ETGVTQSPTHLIKTRGQQVTLRCSSQSGHNTVSWYQQALGQGPQFIFQYYREEENGRGNFPPRFSGLQFPNYSSELNVNALELDDSALYLCASSLPRETQYFGPGTRLLVL.

A remark on this clonotype: One end of the junction varies from germline; a read error may be responsible. The DNA of the CDR3 is TGTGCTAGCAGCACCGGGACAGGAGGGGAGACCCAGTACTTC. It translates to CASSTGTGGETQYF. The V call is TRBV7-7, the J call TRBJ2-5; 8 bases fit TRBD1. CDR3 size: 14 residues. Per the germline V gene, CDR1 is SSHAT and CDR2 is FNYEAQ (reference sequence).

A note on this clonotype: Being one base from a much bigger clone, this may be a read error. The genes are TRBV20-1 and TRBJ1-6; tentatively, D is TRBD1 (5 bases). The V end lost 3 bases, the J end lost 6 bases, and 12 bases lay between the germline ends. The CDR3 is 14 amino acids. Germline CDR1 is DFQATT and CDR2 is SNEGSKA (reference sequence). The CDR3 DNA follows: TGCAGTGCTAGGGGACGGGGCGGTAATTCACCCCTCCACTTT. This gives the protein CSARGRGGNSPLHF.

This clonotype was found many times. The V call is TRBV6-5, the J call TRBJ1-2, with D perhaps TRBD1 (6 bases). From germline, CDR1 is MNHEY and CDR2 SVGAGI. The length of the CDR3 is 14 residues. V was cut by 4 bases and J by 7 bases, with 16 bases left in between. As DNA, the CDR3 is TGTGCCAGCAGTTCAAACGGGGGGGCCGGTGGCTACACCTTC. Translating it yields CASSSNGGAGGYTF.